This T cell receptor beta chain was found in a study of CD4 and CD8 cells across lung adenocarcinoma regions (dated by TCRdb to 2017 to 2018). Looking at the study overall: The study compared tumor centers with tumor margins to examine intratumor heterogeneity of the T cell receptor repertoire.

Patients with localized lung adenocarcinoma, a subtype of non-small cell lung cancer, were used as donors. These samples came from the centers of localized lung adenocarcinomas. For TCR repertoire analysis, CD8+ T cells from tumor tissue were profiled separately from CD4+ T cells. Regarding this clonotype: This receptor's antigen is unknown. Given a much more abundant clone one base away, this may be a read error.

From its cysteine to its phenylalanine, the CDR3 spans 14 amino acids. The read is trimmed to its CDR3 DNA, 42 bases read in frame from base 1. From the germline V gene (reference sequence), CDR1 is DFQATT and CDR2 is SNEGSKA. Trimming accounts for 4 bases at V and 13 bases at J, while the number of junction bases matched to no gene is 13. Library preparation used PCR. Sequencing used a HiSeq X Ten. Using fastp at Q25 and MiXCR, TCRdb reprocessed the public reads and kept productive beta chains. CDR3 protein duplicates are merged, each entry listing the most common genes and DNA. Recorded for this sample are more than 25,000 distinct CDR3 sequences; more than 40% of them occurred a single time. The ten top clones hold under 50% of the sample.

Rearrangement joined TRBV20-1 to TRBJ2-1; the central 10 bases match TRBD1. The clonotype was recovered from a male donor with lung adenocarcinoma. The CD4 and CD8 labels of this study may be unreliable. The material sequenced was CD8+ T cells from the center of a lung tumor. In light of the paper, this sample's cell subset or site label describes: tumor center region. The nucleotide sequence reads as follows: TGCAGTGCTAAAGGGGACAGGGGTGTAAGTGATCAGTTCTTC. It translates to CSAKGDRGVSDQFF.